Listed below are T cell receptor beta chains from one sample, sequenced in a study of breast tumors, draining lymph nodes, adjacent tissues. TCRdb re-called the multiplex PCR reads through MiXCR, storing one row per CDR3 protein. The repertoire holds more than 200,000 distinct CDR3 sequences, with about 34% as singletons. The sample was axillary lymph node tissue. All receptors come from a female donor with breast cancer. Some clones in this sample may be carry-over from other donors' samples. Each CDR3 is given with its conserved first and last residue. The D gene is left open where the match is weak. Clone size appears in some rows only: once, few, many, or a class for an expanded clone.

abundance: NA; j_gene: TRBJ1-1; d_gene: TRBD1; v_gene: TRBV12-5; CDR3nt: TGTGCTAGTGGGGGACAGAGCGACAACACTGGAGCTTTCTTT; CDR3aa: CASGGQSDNTGAFF
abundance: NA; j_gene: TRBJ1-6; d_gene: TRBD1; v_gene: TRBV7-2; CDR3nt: TGTGCCAGCAGCAATCCGGGACAGCTTAATTCACCCCTCCACTTT; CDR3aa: CASSNPGQLNSPLHF
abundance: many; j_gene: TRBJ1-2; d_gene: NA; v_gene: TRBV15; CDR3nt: TGTGCCACCAGCAGAGATTCGGCGACCGACTATGGCTACACCTTC; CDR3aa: CATSRDSATDYGYTF
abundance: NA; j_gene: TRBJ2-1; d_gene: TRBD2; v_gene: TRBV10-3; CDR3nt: TGCGCCACTAGACTAGCGGGCCTCAATGAGCAGTTCTTC; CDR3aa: CATRLAGLNEQFF
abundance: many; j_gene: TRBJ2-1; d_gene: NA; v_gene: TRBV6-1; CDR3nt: TGTGCCAGCAGTGCTACTAGTACTACAATCGATGAGCAGTTCTTC; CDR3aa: CASSATSTTIDEQFF
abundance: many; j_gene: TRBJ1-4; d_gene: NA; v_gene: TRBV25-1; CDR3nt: TGTGCCAGCAGTAGGGTGGCAACTAATGAAAAACTGTTTTTT; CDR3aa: CASSRVATNEKLFF
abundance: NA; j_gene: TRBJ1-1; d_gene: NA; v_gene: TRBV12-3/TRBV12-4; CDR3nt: TGTGCCAGCAGTCCCAGGGATGGGATGAACACTGAAGCTTTCTTT; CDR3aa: CASSPRDGMNTEAFF
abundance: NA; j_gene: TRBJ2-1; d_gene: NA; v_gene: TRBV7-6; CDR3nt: TGTGCCGGCAGCTTCTGGACGGGGTCTGGGGCGGGGGAGCAGTTCTTC; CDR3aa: CAGSFWTGSGAGEQFF
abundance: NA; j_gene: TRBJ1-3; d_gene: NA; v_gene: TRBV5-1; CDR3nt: TGCGCCAGCAGACTAGCGGGAAACACCATATATTTT; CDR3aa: CASRLAGNTIYF
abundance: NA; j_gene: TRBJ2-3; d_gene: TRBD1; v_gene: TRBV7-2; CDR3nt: TGTGCCGCAGGGGGCGTAGCAGATACGCAGTATTTT; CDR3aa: CAAGGVADTQYF
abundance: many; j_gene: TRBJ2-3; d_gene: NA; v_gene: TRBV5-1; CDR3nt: TGCGCCAGCAGCTTGGTGCAGACCGGAGTAGATACGCAGTATTTT; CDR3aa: CASSLVQTGVDTQYF
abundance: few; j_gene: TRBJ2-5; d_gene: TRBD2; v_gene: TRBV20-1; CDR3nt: TGCAGTGCTAGAGTCGGGAGGGCCCAAGCGACCCAGTACTTC; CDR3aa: CSARVGRAQATQYF
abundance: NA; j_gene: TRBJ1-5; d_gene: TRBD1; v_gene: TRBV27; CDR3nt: TGTGCCAGCAGTAAATCGAAGGGGGCCCGAGGACCCCAGCATTTT; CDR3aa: CASSKSKGARGPQHF
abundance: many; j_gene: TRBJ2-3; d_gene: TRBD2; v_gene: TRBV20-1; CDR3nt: TGCAGTGCTAGACAAACTAGCGGGAGGACAGATACGCAGTATTTT; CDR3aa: CSARQTSGRTDTQYF
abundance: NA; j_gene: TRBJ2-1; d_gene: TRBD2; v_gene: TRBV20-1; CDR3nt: TGCAGTGCTCGGACTAGCGGGAGGGCCATTGAGCAGTTCTTC; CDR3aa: CSARTSGRAIEQFF
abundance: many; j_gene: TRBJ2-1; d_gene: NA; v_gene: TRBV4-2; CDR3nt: TGTGCCAGCAGCCAAAGTCCCAGCGGTGTTATCGGGGAGCAGTTCTTC; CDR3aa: CASSQSPSGVIGEQFF
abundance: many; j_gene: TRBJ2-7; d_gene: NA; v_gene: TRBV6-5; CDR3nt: TGTGCCAGCAGTCATCGGGGCTACGAGCAGTACTTC; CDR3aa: CASSHRGYEQYF
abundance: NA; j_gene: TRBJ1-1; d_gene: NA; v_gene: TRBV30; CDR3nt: TGTGCCTGGAGCCCTCAGGGAAACACTGAAGCTTTCTTT; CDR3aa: CAWSPQGNTEAFF
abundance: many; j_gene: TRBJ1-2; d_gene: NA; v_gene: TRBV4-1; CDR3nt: TGCGCCAGCAGCCAAGCGGCCGGACCGTATGGCTACACCTTC; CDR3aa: CASSQAAGPYGYTF
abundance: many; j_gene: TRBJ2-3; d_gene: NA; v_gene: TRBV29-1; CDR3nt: TGCAGCGTTGTGGGTAGCGGTGGTGCAGATACGCAGTATTTT; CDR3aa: CSVVGSGGADTQYF
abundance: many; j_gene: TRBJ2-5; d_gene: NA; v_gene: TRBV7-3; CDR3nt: TGTGCCAGCAGCTTAATTGTGGAAGAGACCCAGTACTTC; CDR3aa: CASSLIVEETQYF
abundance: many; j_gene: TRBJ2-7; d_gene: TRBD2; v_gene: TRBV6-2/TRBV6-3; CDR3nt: TGTGCCAGCAGTAAGCGGGAGCCATCCTACGAGCAGTACTTC; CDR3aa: CASSKREPSYEQYF
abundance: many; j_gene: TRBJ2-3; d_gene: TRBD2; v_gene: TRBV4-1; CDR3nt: TGCGCCAGCAGCCAAGACCCCCTAGCGGGAGAAGAAGATACGCAGTATTTT; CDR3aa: CASSQDPLAGEEDTQYF
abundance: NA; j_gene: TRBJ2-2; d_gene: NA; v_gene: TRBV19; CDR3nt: TGTGCCAGTGCCGGGGGGCTCGGCACCGGGGAGCTGTTTTTT; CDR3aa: CASAGGLGTGELFF